This record covers a single TCR beta chain. RNA totalling about 0.45 to 1 ug underwent reverse transcription with random hexamers. It was immunoSEQ multiplex PCR that amplified TCR beta CDR3 across 54 Vbeta and 13 Jbeta. A single record per CDR3 protein comes from TCRdb applying MiXCR to the immunoSEQ multiplex PCR reads. Seen here are some 150,000 distinct CDR3 sequences, 90% to 95% observed once, and the top ten hold around 0.15%. In Susac syndrome patients, recently defined diagnostic criteria for definite or probable disease were met. Negative isolation was used for CD8+ and CD4+ T cells, and FACS enrichment was applied to TEMRA cells. CDR1 is MGHDK and CDR2 is SYGVNS in the germline V gene. The CDR3 has 13 amino acids. J was trimmed by 8 bases and V by 7 bases; bases with no gene match: 5. This sample stems from a study of CD8 T cells in Susac syndrome.

The sequence came from a human donor with Susac syndrome. The specimen sequenced was CD4+ T cells from PBMCs. The V and J genes are TRBV25-1 and TRBJ1-2; TRBD1 agrees at 12 bases. The CDR3 DNA follows: TGTGCCAGCACTGGGACAGGGGGCGGCGGCTACACCTTC. The encoded protein is CASTGTGGGGYTF.